These 15 T cell receptor beta chains came from one sample sequenced in a study of shared clonotypes between healthy human individuals. Clones were sequenced by immunoSEQ multiplex PCR, and TCRdb holds only the in-frame ones, with some missing. The sample has roughly 2.2 million clones; about 90% are singletons. What was sequenced was naive CD4+ T cells from PBMCs. Regarding subset: CD45RA+ positively selected. The receptors shown here come from a man aged 18 to 30 in good health. Some clones in this sample may be carry-over from other donors' samples.

The V and J genes are TRBV10-1 and TRBJ2-7; D uncertain. Germline lookup yields CDR1 WNHNN and CDR2 SYGVQD (reference sequence). CDR3 length: 14 residues. Trimming took off 4 bases at V and 1 base at J, with 11 bases between the two ends. CDR3 amino acids: CASSANRDSYEQYF. CDR3 in DNA: TGCGCCAGCAGTGCTAACAGAGATTCCTACGAGCAGTACTTC.

The chain has TRBV7-2 and TRBJ1-1; D remains unclear. V lost 7 bases to trimming and J lost 2 bases, with 17 bases between them. CDR3 length: 15 amino acids. Germline V gives CDR1 SGHTA, CDR2 FQGNSA. The CDR3 coding sequence is TGTGCCAGCACCCAGCTTAGGGTACTTAACACTGAAGCTTTCTTT. Its protein is CASTQLRVLNTEAFF.

The CDR3 DNA is TGTGCCAGCAGCCATACGGACACCTCCTATGGCTACACCTTC. This gives the protein CASSHTDTSYGYTF. This rearrangement joins TRBV11-3 to TRBJ1-2, with D perhaps TRBD1 (5 bases). The V end was cut by 5 bases, the J end by 4 bases, with 14 bases between. Looked up from germline, CDR1 is SGHNT and CDR2 is YENEEA. CDR3 size: 14 residues.

This clone was observed once. This chain uses TRBV28 with TRBJ1-6, with 8 positions matching TRBD1. The junction had 7 bases not matched to a gene; V was cut back by 5 bases and J by 10 bases. The CDR3 has 14 amino acids. Germline V gene data show CDR1 as MDHEN and CDR2 as SYDVKM. The CDR3 nucleotides read TGTGCCAGCAGTCGACAGGGGAGGAACTCACCCCTCCACTTT. The encoded protein is CASSRQGRNSPLHF.

The chain carries TRBV27 and TRBJ1-1, with 7 bases that match TRBD1. This CDR3 is 16 amino acids long. CDR1 is MNHEY, CDR2 SMNVEV, per germline (reference sequence). V dropped 6 bases and J dropped 0; count of bases not matched to a gene: 10. CDR3 DNA: TGTGCCAGCAGGGGAACAGGGGCTCGGATGAACACTGAAGCTTTCTTT. Protein product: CASRGTGARMNTEAFF.

The chain recombines TRBV2 with TRBJ1-1, with TRBD1 matching 7 bases. The CDR3 has 14 residues. Germline assignment: CDR1 SNHLY and CDR2 FYNNEI. The trim removed 7 bases at V and 6 bases at J, leaving 11 bases unmatched. CDR3 residues: CASTEGTVNAEAFF. The CDR3 DNA follows: TGTGCCAGCACCGAGGGGACAGTCAATGCTGAAGCTTTCTTT.

Only one count was recorded for this clone. The V and J genes are TRBV5-4 and TRBJ2-2; 8 bases map to TRBD2. Trimming took 3 bases from V and 3 from J; bases not matched to a gene: 4. CDR3 length: 15 residues. CDR1 and CDR2 from the germline V gene are SGHNT and YYREEE (reference sequence). CDR3 coding DNA: TGTGCCAGCAGCTCCGGGACTAGTTACACCGGGGAGCTGTTTTTT. As protein: CASSSGTSYTGELFF.

The chain carries TRBV4-1 and TRBJ1-6, with D tentatively TRBD1 (6 bases). This CDR3 has 14 amino acids. V dropped 2 bases and J dropped 7 bases, with 9 bases sitting between them. The germline gives CDR1 MGHRA, CDR2 YSYEKL. CDR3 sequence: CASSQTGWNSPLHF. The CDR3 DNA sequence: TGCGCCAGCAGCCAAACAGGGTGGAATTCACCCCTCCACTTT.

J is TRBJ2-7 and V is TRBV19; D unclear. Trimming took off 6 bases at V and 3 bases at J, with 6 bases between the two ends. This CDR3 spans 11 amino acids. Germline CDR1 and CDR2: LNHDA and SQIVND (reference sequence). In nucleotides, the CDR3 is TGTGCCAGTAGGAAGAACTACGAGCAGTACTTC. Translation: CASRKNYEQYF.

The chain carries TRBV19 and TRBJ2-7; D possibly uses TRBD1 or TRBD2 (5 bases each). The CDR3 extends over 16 amino acids. Looked up from germline, CDR1 is LNHDA and CDR2 is SQIVND (reference sequence). Trimming removed 4 bases at V and 3 bases at J, with 19 bases between. The CDR3 region has the DNA TGTGCCAGTAGTACCTCATACGGGACGCCTGACTACGAGCAGTACTTC. Its protein product is CASSTSYGTPDYEQYF. The full variable domain, in which reference TRBV19 and TRBJ2-7 provide the parts outside the CDR3, is DGGITQSPKYLFRKEGQNVTLSCEQNLNHDAMYWYRQDPGQGLRLIYYSQIVNDFQKGDIAEGYSVSREKKESFPLTVTSAQKNPTAFYLCASSTSYGTPDYEQYFGPGTRLTVT.

The V call is TRBV5-1, the J call TRBJ2-6; TRBD1 matches 11 bases. CDR1 is SGHRS, CDR2 YFSETQ, per germline. V lost 2 bases and J lost 0; bases outside the gene matches: 7. The CDR3 runs to 19 residues. CDR3 in amino acids: CASSFIAGTGGSGANVLTF. CDR3 in DNA: TGCGCCAGCAGCTTTATCGCCGGGACAGGGGGCTCTGGGGCCAACGTCCTGACTTTC.

The V gene is TRBV4-1, the J gene TRBJ1-3; a weak D match, TRBD1 (6 bases). Germline CDR1 MGHRA, CDR2 YSYEKL. There are 16 residues in the CDR3. The germline V and J ends were trimmed by 4 bases and 0 bases, with 13 bases remaining between them. CDR3 in amino acids: CASSPWTDPSGNTIYF. The CDR3 DNA reads TGCGCCAGCAGCCCTTGGACAGACCCCTCTGGAAACACCATATATTTT.

Concerning this clone itself: Other DNA sequences in this specimen translate into the identical CDR3. CDR3 amino acids: CATSRDRRNTIYF. In nucleotides, the CDR3 is TGTGCCACCAGCAGAGATCGGAGAAACACCATATATTTT. V and J are TRBV15 and TRBJ1-3; D is uncertain. From germline, CDR1 is LNHNV and CDR2 YYDKDF (reference sequence). This CDR3 has 13 amino acids. Trimming took off 0 bases at V and 5 bases at J, with 5 bases between the two ends.

The chain combines TRBV5-6 with TRBJ1-1; D is perhaps TRBD1 (5 bases). The length of the CDR3 is 14 residues. Trimming pared 0 bases from V and 4 bases from J, leaving 10 bases between. Looked up from germline, CDR1 is SGHDT and CDR2 is YYEEEE. The CDR3 loop is CASSLVGDGTEAFF. In DNA, the CDR3 is TGTGCCAGCAGCTTGGTAGGGGACGGCACTGAAGCTTTCTTT. Variable domain in full (rest from reference TRBV5-6 and TRBJ1-1): DAGVTQSPTHLIKTRGQQVTLRCSPKSGHDTVSWYQQALGQGPQFIFQYYEEEERQRGNFPDRFSGHQFPNYSSELNVNALLLGDSALYLCASSLVGDGTEAFFGQGTRLTVV.

The chain recombines TRBV25-1 with TRBJ2-3; 8 bases fit TRBD2. The CDR3 extends over 16 amino acids. J was trimmed by 4 bases and V by 5 bases; bases with no gene match: 11. Germline V lookup: CDR1 MGHDK, CDR2 SYGVNS. The CDR3 coding sequence is TGTGCCAGCAGTCCGCGGACTAGCCTATTGGCAGATACGCAGTATTTT. It yields the protein CASSPRTSLLADTQYF.